A selection of T cell receptor beta chains follows, all from one sample in a study of cytomegalovirus exposure and HLA in healthy donors. Some clones are missing from TCRdb's copy, which holds only in-frame ones; the method was immunoSEQ multiplex PCR. The sample has 200,000 to 300,000 clones; roughly four fifths are singletons. Input material: PBMCs. The receptors stem from a woman in her thirties or forties in good health and CMV-seropositive. Both conserved end residues are part of each CDR3. A D gene is named only where the DNA matches it firmly. The size of a clone is reported for some rows only, either as once, few or many, or as a class for expanded clones.

j_call d_call v_call clone_size cdr3_nt cdr3_aa
TRBJ1-4 TRBD1 TRBV15 once TGTGCCACCAGCCCGGACAGGTTAAATGAAAAACTGTTTTTT CATSPDRLNEKLFF
TRBJ2-2 TRBD1 TRBV5-4 . TGTGCCAGCAGCCGCCGGGACAGGGCTGTCGGGGAGCTGTTTTTT CASSRRDRAVGELFF
TRBJ1-5 . TRBV21-1 . TGTGCCAGCTCAGTCGGGTGTGAGCCCCAGCATTTT CASSVGCEPQHF
TRBJ2-3 . TRBV6-1 . TGTGCCAGCAGTGAAGTACAGGGCATGGCGCAGTATTTT CASSEVQGMAQYF
TRBJ2-7 TRBD2 TRBV7-9 once TGTGCCAGCAGAAAAGCGGGACCGTCCTACGAGCAGTACTTC CASRKAGPSYEQYF
TRBJ2-7 TRBD2 TRBV28 . TGTGCCAGCAGTTATGGGACTAGCGGGAGTATCAACGAGCAGTACTTC CASSYGTSGSINEQYF
TRBJ2-2 . TRBV5-5 . TGTGCCAGCAGCCAGGGTGCCGGGGAGCTGTTTTTT CASSQGAGELFF
TRBJ2-7 . TRBV5-1 . TGCGCCAGCAGCTTTGGACTAACATACGAGCAGTACTTC CASSFGLTYEQYF
TRBJ2-1 TRBD2 TRBV6-1 . TGTGCCAGCAGTGGTTATTGGGGAGGGCAAGCCAATGAGCAGTTCTTC CASSGYWGGQANEQFF
TRBJ2-1 TRBD1 TRBV13 . TGTGCCAGCAGCTTAGGAGTAACGCGGGACAGGGTTTTAGGCTCCTACAATGAGCAGTTCTTC CASSLGVTRDRVLGSYNEQFF
TRBJ2-3 TRBD1 TRBV27 . TGTGCCAGCAGTTTAATCCCCCCCTACGACAGGGGGCACACAGATACGCAGTATTTT CASSLIPPYDRGHTDTQYF
TRBJ2-7 TRBD2 TRBV4-3 . TGCGCCAGCAGCCCTTCGGCGGGAGTTTACGAGCAGTACTTC CASSPSAGVYEQYF
TRBJ1-2 TRBD1 TRBV6-5 . TGTGCCAGCACTAAGGACAGGGAATACTATGGCTACACCTTC CASTKDREYYGYTF
TRBJ2-7 TRBD2 TRBV5-6 . TGTGCCAGCAGCCCTGCGGGGGGCGAGCAGTACTTC CASSPAGGEQYF
TRBJ2-3 . TRBV19 . TGTGCCAGTGCCGCGGCGTGGTGGCCAGATACGCAGTATTTT CASAAAWWPDTQYF
TRBJ2-7 . TRBV27 . TGTGCCAGCAGTCTCGGGACTCGACGTTCCTACGAGCAGTACTTC CASSLGTRRSYEQYF
TRBJ2-2 TRBD1 TRBV28 . TGTGCCAGCAGTTCGACAGGGAAACCGAACACCGGGGAGCTGTTTTTT CASSSTGKPNTGELFF
TRBJ2-2 . TRBV7-8 . TGTGCCAGCAGCCCTATCGGGGAGCTGTTTTTT CASSPIGELFF
TRBJ2-3 . TRBV27 . TGTGCCAGCAGAACTGCGCGGGGAGATACGCAGTATTTT CASRTARGDTQYF
TRBJ2-2 TRBD2 TRBV2 few TGTGCCAGCAGAGGCAGCGGGAAGAACACCGGGGAGCTGTTTTTT CASRGSGKNTGELFF
TRBJ1-5 . TRBV27 few TGTGCCAGCAGTTTCGGGGGGAGCAATCAGCCCCAGCATTTT CASSFGGSNQPQHF
TRBJ1-1 . TRBV2 . TGTGCCAGCAGTGTTCGCCGGGACTCTGAAGCTTTCTTT CASSVRRDSEAFF
TRBJ1-5 TRBD1 TRBV28 . TGTGCCAGCACCACACAGGGGGGAGTCCAGCCCCAGCATTTT CASTTQGGVQPQHF
TRBJ2-2 . TRBV7-9 . TGTGCCAGCAGCTTCGGCAGGGTTGACACCGGGGAGCTGTTTTTT CASSFGRVDTGELFF
TRBJ2-7 TRBD2 TRBV27 . TGTGCCAGCAGCTTAGCGGGAGGAACCCCAGAGCAGTACTTC CASSLAGGTPEQYF
TRBJ2-3 TRBD2 TRBV9 . TGTGCCAGCAGCAAGACCGGGACTAGCGGGAGAAACACGCAGTATTTT CASSKTGTSGRNTQYF
TRBJ2-1 TRBD1 TRBV7-2 once TGTGCCAGCAGATACCGGGACAGGGACTACAATGAGCAGTTCTTC CASRYRDRDYNEQFF
TRBJ2-6 . TRBV28 few TGTGCCAGCAGTACAGCCTGGGCTGGGGCCAACGTCCTGACTTTC CASSTAWAGANVLTF
TRBJ1-1 TRBD1 TRBV11-3 . TGTGCCAGCAGCTCTCGGGGACAGGGTACCGCTGAAGCTTTCTTT CASSSRGQGTAEAFF
TRBJ1-5 TRBD1 TRBV30 once TGTGCCTGGAGTGGGGACAGCACGCAGCCCCAGCATTTT CAWSGDSTQPQHF